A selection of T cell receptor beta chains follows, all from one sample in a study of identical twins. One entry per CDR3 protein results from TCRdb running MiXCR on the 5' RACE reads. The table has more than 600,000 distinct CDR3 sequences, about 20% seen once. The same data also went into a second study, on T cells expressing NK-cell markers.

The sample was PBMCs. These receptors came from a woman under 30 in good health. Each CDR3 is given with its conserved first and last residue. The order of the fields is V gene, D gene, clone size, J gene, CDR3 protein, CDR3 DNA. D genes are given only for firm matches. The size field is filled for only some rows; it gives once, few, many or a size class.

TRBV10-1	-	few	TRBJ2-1	CAQGRGDQNEQFF	TGCGCCCAGGGGAGGGGGGATCAGAATGAGCAGTTCTTC
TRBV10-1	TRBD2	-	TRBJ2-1	CASSEKRGRVSEQFF	TGCGCCAGCAGTGAAAAGCGGGGGAGAGTTAGTGAGCAGTTCTTC
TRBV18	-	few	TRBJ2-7	CASSPSGKTEQYF	TGTGCCAGCTCACCGTCTGGTAAGACCGAGCAGTACTTC
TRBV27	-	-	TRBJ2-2	CASSPTTGATGELFF	TGTGCCAGCAGTCCGACGACGGGAGCCACCGGGGAGCTGTTTTTT
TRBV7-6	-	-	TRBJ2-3	CASSPDSYTDTQYF	TGTGCCAGCAGCCCGGACAGCTACACAGATACGCAGTATTTT
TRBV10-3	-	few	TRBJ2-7	CAISERKGSGTTYEQYF	TGTGCCATCAGTGAGAGGAAAGGTAGCGGAACTACCTACGAGCAGTACTTC
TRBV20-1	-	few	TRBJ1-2	CSARDLTGWGYTF	TGCAGTGCTAGAGATCTGACAGGTTGGGGCTACACCTTC
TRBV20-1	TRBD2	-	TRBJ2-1	CSAPKREASSYNEQFF	TGCAGTGCTCCTAAGCGGGAGGCGAGCTCCTACAATGAGCAGTTCTTC
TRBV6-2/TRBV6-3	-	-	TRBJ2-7	CASSSGFQGEQYF	TGTGCCAGCAGCTCGGGATTTCAGGGCGAGCAGTACTTC
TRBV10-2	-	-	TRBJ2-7	CASSPTGNYEQYF	TGCGCCAGCAGCCCAACAGGGAACTACGAGCAGTACTTC
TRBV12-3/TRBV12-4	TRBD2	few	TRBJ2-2	CASTAGAGTGELFF	TGTGCCAGCACAGCGGGGGCCGGCACCGGGGAGCTGTTTTTT
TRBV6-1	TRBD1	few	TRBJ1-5	CASSPQGGYQPQHF	TGTGCCAGCAGCCCACAGGGGGGTTATCAGCCCCAGCATTTT
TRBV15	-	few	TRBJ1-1	CATSRDVRGATEAFF	TGTGCCACCAGCAGAGATGTGAGAGGGGCTACTGAAGCTTTCTTT
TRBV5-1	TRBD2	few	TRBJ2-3	CASSLGLAGGLDTQYF	TGCGCCAGCAGCTTAGGACTAGCGGGAGGGCTGGATACGCAGTATTTT
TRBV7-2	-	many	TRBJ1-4	CASSLLTLGGGKLFF	TGTGCCAGCAGCTTGCTGACATTAGGAGGGGGAAAACTGTTTTTT
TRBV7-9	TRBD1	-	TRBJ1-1	CASSSTGKGSAEAFF	TGTGCCAGCAGCTCGACAGGGAAGGGGTCGGCTGAAGCTTTCTTT
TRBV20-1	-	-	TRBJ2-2	CSARDYGRTQNTGELFF	TGCAGTGCTAGAGATTATGGGCGGACTCAGAACACCGGGGAGCTGTTTTTT
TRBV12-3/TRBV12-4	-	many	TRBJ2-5	CASTPRAPWETQYF	TGTGCCAGCACCCCCCGGGCCCCATGGGAGACCCAGTACTTC
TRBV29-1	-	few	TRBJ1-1	CSVEWGDVTEAFF	TGCAGCGTCGAATGGGGGGATGTCACTGAAGCTTTCTTT
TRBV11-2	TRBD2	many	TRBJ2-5	CASSFSASGQETQYF	TGTGCCAGCAGCTTCTCGGCTAGCGGGCAAGAGACCCAGTACTTC
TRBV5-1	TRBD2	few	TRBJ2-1	CASSLSGVAYNEQFF	TGCGCCAGCAGCTTGAGCGGGGTGGCCTACAATGAGCAGTTCTTC
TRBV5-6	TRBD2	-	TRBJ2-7	CASSLWTSGSYEQYF	TGTGCCAGCAGCCTGTGGACTAGCGGTTCCTACGAGCAGTACTTC
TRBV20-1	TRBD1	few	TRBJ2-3	CSAEDRGVDTQYF	TGCAGTGCCGAAGACAGGGGCGTAGATACGCAGTATTTT
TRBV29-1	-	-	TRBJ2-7	CSVRGWREISYEQYF	TGCAGCGTTCGCGGATGGAGGGAGATCTCCTACGAGCAGTACTTC
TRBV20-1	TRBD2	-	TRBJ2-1	CSARRTGTSVTGRYNEQFF	TGCAGTGCAAGACGCACCGGGACTAGCGTTACGGGCCGTTACAATGAGCAGTTCTTC
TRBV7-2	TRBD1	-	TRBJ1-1	CASSSGQPMNTEAFF	TGTGCCAGCAGCTCGGGACAGCCGATGAACACTGAAGCTTTCTTT
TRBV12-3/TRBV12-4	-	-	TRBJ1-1	CASSLGGALEAFF	TGTGCCAGCAGTTTAGGTGGAGCCCTTGAAGCTTTCTTT
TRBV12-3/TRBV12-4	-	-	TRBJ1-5	CASSLEVQPQHF	TGTGCCAGCAGTTTAGAGGTCCAGCCCCAGCATTTT
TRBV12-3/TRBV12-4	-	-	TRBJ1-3	CAIQRTYENTIYF	TGTGCCATTCAACGGACCTACGAAAACACCATATATTTT
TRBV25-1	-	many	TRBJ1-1	CASSEYRFSFF	TGTGCCAGCAGTGAATATAGATTCTCTTTCTTT
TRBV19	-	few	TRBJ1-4	CASERNEKLFF	TGTGCCAGCGAGAGGAATGAAAAACTGTTTTTT
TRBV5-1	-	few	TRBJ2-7	CASSLAGQNEQYF	TGCGCCAGCAGCTTGGCCGGGCAAAACGAGCAGTACTTC
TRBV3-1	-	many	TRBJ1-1	CASSTRRAEAFF	TGTGCCAGCAGCACCCGGAGGGCTGAAGCTTTCTTT
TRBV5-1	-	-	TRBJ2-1	CASYQGNNEQFF	TGCGCCAGCTATCAAGGGAACAATGAGCAGTTCTTC
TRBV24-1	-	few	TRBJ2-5	CATSDSGAKTQYF	TGTGCCACCAGTGATTCGGGGGCGAAGACCCAGTACTTC
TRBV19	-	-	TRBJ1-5	CASSGRASWPQHF	TGTGCCAGTAGTGGGAGGGCATCATGGCCCCAGCATTTT
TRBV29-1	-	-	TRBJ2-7	CSVVRGASSYEQYF	TGCAGCGTTGTTAGGGGGGCGAGCTCCTACGAGCAGTACTTC
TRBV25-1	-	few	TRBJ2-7	CASSKRQPPYEQYF	TGTGCCAGCAGTAAGCGGCAACCCCCCTACGAGCAGTACTTC
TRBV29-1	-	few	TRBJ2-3	CSVGRGHTDTQYF	TGCAGCGTTGGGCGGGGACACACAGATACGCAGTATTTT
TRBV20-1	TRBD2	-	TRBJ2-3	CSELAGGADTQYF	TGCAGTGAACTAGCGGGAGGCGCAGATACGCAGTATTTT